This passage covers 5 T cell receptor beta chains from one sample sequenced in a study of shared clonotypes between healthy human individuals. Data came from immunoSEQ multiplex PCR; TCRdb stores just in-frame clones and leaves some out. The table records about 470,000 clones, about 85% of them present only once. The sample taken for sequencing was PBMCs. The receptors shown here come from a woman aged 35 to 49 in good health. Some clones in this sample may be carry-over from other donors' samples.

The genes are TRBV9 and TRBJ1-4; no firm D call. The V and J ends lost 0 bases and 7 bases respectively, with 10 bases between them. CDR1 and CDR2 from the germline V gene are SGDLS and YYNGEE. The CDR3 is made up of 14 amino acids. The CDR3 DNA reads as TGTGCCAGCAGCGTAGACGGCTGGGGTGAAAAACTGTTTTTT. This gives the protein CASSVDGWGEKLFF.

The table lists this clone with a count of one. The CDR3 region has the DNA TGTGCCAGTGCGGTCCAGGGTGAGGGTGGCTACACCTTC. Its protein product is CASAVQGEGGYTF. The genes are TRBV10-3 and TRBJ1-2, with D tentatively TRBD1 (5 bases). Trimming removed 10 bases from V and 7 bases from J, with 19 bases in between. There are 13 residues in the CDR3. CDR1 ENHRY and CDR2 SYGVKD come from the germline V gene.

V usage is TRBV7-3 and J usage is TRBJ1-1; D remains ambiguous. Germline loops: CDR1 SGHTA, CDR2 FQGTGA. Trimming shortened V by 5 bases and J by 0 bases, and 10 bases separated the two germline ends. The CDR3 is made up of 14 amino acids. CDR3 nucleotide sequence: TGTGCCAGCAGCCCCTCCCCAGTGAACACTGAAGCTTTCTTT. Protein: CASSPSPVNTEAFF.

The chain uses TRBV10-3 and TRBJ2-1; D may be TRBD2 (7 bases). CDR1 is ENHRY and CDR2 is SYGVKD in the germline V gene. Trimming removed 3 bases at V and 0 bases at J, with 9 bases between. The length of the CDR3 is 15 residues. CDR3 amino acids: CAISERGGSYNEQFF. CDR3 DNA sequence: TGTGCCATCAGTGAAAGGGGGGGCTCCTACAATGAGCAGTTCTTC.

CDR3 sequence reads: CASSLSRTRRPQHF. The CDR3 nucleotides are TGTGCCAGCAGTTTATCCAGGACCCGACGGCCCCAGCATTTT. This chain connects TRBV27 to TRBJ1-5, with no clear D. The germline V gene encodes CDR1 MNHEY and CDR2 SMNVEV (reference sequence). The CDR3 spans 14 residues. The V end lost 0 bases, the J end lost 9 bases, and 12 bases lay between the germline ends.